This TCR beta chain is from a study of T-cell memory formation after mild COVID-19 (dated by TCRdb to about 2021). Looking at the study overall: TCR sequence clusters from the two donors were found to be largely donor specific. In a couple of donors, T-cell clones that expanded and contracted after mild COVID-19 were tracked by sequencing TCRalpha and TCRbeta repertoires over time. The cohort was made up of two young adult volunteers, one female and one male, who were previously healthy.

The germline V gene specifies SNHLY as CDR1 and FYNNEI as CDR2. The V and J ends are trimmed by 8 bases and 5 bases, leaving 16 bases between them. Including cysteine and phenylalanine, the CDR3 has 13 amino acids. Only CDR3 DNA remains: 39 bases, in frame from the first base. The full study reports these points: Some responding clones were detected in pre-infection memory, suggesting pre-existing cross-reactive memory T cells joined the SARS-CoV-2 response. Contracting CD4+ clones were found mainly in CM and EM memory subsets, while CD8+ clones were enriched in EMRA. Only a couple of mild cases were covered in the study, and larger cohorts including severe cases with pre-infection samples were considered necessary. Balanced CD4/CD8 phenotypes were observed for clones contracting from day 15 to 85, whereas a bias towards CD4+ was observed for a second wave of clones expanding from day 15 to 37. The second-wave clones that peaked on day 37 were not confirmed to be SARS-CoV-2 specific.

Ficoll-Paque density gradient centrifugation was the method used to isolate PBMCs. TCRdb names Illumina NovaSeq 6000 as the instrument used. TCRalpha and TCRbeta cDNA libraries were built by 5'RACE with constant-segment primers, adding sample barcodes and unique molecular identifiers. Trizol reagent was used to extract RNA from every sample. The libraries were amplified in two PCR steps, and the second step added a second sample barcode and Illumina TruSeq adapters. The libraries were sequenced on an Illumina NovaSeq using 2 x 150 bp paired-end reads. The source study handled its data this way. With migec v1.2.7, reads were demultiplexed and then collapsed into UMI-guided consensus sequences. Using mixcr v2.1.11, UMI consensuses were aligned to TRA and TRB V and J templates and then assembled into clonotypes. Expanded or contracted clonotypes were those called significant by both edgeR and NoisET, with noise models trained on biological replicates. For edgeR calls, the cutoffs were a false discovery rate-adjusted p below 0.01 and a log2 fold-change threshold of 1. PCA with hierarchical clustering of max-normalized trajectories of the 1000 most abundant clonotypes was used as exploratory dynamics analysis. Each responding clone was given a CD4 or CD8 phenotype based on the CD4+ and CD8+ repertoires, which had been sequenced separately. Using fastp at Q25 and MiXCR, TCRdb reprocessed the public reads and kept productive beta chains. Under each unique CDR3 protein, matching rows form one entry showing the most common genes and DNA. TCRdb's processing, not the authors' own work, is the source of the V and J calls. The sample table lists 150,000 to 200,000 distinct CDR3 sequences, 9.5% to 13% of them with a count of one. The ten largest clones add up to 3.5% to 4.5% of the sample.

Many counts were recorded for this clonotype. Its antigen specificity is not known. There are no base qualities to consult, and no much larger clone falls within one base. The receptor comes from a man between 18 and 29 years old who had mild COVID-19 (a few samples of this study predate the infection). The sample titles of this study are shuffled in the database, so cell type and time point are left out; the donor was told from shared clones. The sample was PBMCs or a T cell subset sorted from them (not recorded which). The V and J genes are TRBV2 and TRBJ2-7, and perhaps TRBD2 as D gene, on 6 matching bases. The CDR3 has the sequence CASRRAGTNEQYF. At the DNA level, the sequence is TGTGCCAGCCGGCGTGCGGGGACGAACGAGCAGTACTTC.